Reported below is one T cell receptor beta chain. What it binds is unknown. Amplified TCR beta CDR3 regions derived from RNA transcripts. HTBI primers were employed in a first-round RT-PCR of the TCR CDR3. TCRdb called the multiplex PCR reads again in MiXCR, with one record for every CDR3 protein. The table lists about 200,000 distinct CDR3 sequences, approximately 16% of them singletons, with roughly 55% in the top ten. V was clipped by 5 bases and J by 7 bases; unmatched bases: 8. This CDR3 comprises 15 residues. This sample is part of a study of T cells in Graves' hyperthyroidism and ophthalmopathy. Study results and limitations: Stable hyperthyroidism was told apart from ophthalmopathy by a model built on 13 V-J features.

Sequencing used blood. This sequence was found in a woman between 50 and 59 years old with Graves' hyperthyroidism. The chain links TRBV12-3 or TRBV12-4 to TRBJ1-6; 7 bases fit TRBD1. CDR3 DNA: TGTGCCAGCAGTGGAGTCCGGGACAGAAATTCACCCCTCCACTTT. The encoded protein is CASSGVRDRNSPLHF.